This paragraph covers one TCR beta chain sequence. Its antigen is currently unknown. The source of the sample is a study of T cell responses to AZD1222 COVID-19 vaccine. Study in general: Second-dose groups at about 4 or about 12 weeks were pooled.

This CDR3 has 13 residues. Per the germline V gene, CDR1 is MDHEN and CDR2 is SYDVKM. V lost 6 bases and J 5 bases, leaving 10 bases between the germline ends. Method: immunoSEQ multiplex PCR; TCRdb's copy keeps in-frame clones and lacks some. The sample carries 150,000 or so clones, 90% recorded once. Findings of the study overall: Mostly white British, mostly female donors; authors suggested clonal diversity may be underestimated. Reports say nearly half of spike-specific TCRs go after unmutated variant regions. Just a handful of AZD1222 recipients tested seropositive at baseline.

This sequence joins TRBV28 and TRBJ2-2; D uncertain. The material sequenced was peripheral blood, taken on day 0 of AZD1222 vaccination. The source is an adult in good health. The CDR3 here is CASRDSSTGELFF. The CDR3 region has the DNA TGTGCCAGCAGGGATTCCTCGACCGGGGAGCTGTTTTTT.